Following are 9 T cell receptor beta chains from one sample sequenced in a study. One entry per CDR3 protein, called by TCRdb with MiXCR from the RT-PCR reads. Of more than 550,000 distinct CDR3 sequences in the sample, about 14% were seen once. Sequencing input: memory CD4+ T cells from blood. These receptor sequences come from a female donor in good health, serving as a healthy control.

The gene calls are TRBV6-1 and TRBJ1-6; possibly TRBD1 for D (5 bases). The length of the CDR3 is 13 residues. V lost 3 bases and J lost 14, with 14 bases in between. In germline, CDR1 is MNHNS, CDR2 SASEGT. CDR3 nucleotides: TGTGCCAGCAGTGACCTACAGGATCCAACCCTCCACTTT. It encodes CASSDLQDPTLHF.

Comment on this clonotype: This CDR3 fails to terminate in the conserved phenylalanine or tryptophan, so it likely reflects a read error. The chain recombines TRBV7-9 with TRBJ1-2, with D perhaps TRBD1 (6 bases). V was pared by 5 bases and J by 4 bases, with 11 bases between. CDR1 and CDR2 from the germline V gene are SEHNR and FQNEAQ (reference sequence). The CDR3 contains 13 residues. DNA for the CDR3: TGTGCCAGCAGCCCCGGGACAACCTATGGCTACACCCTC. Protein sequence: CASSPGTTYGYTL.

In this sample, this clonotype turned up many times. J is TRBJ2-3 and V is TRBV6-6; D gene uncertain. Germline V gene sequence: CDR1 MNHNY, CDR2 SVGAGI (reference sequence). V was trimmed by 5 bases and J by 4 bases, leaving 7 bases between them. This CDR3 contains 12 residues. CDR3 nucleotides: TGTGCCAGCAGTGCGAGAGCAGATACGCAGTATTTT. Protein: CASSARADTQYF.

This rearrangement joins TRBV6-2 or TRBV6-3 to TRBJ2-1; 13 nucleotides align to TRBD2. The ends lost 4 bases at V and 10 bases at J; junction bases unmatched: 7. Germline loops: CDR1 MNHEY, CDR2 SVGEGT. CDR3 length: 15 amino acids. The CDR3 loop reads CASSSTSGGADEQFF. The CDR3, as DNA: TGTGCCAGCAGTTCTACTAGCGGGGGGGCCGACGAGCAGTTCTTC.

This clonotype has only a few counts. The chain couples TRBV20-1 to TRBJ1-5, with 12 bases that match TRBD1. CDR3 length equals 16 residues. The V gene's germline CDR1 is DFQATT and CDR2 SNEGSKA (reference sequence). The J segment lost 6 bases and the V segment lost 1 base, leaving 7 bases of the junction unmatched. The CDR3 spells CSARARDRGHSQPQHF. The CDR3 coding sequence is TGCAGTGCTAGAGCCCGGGACAGGGGGCACAGTCAGCCCCAGCATTTT.

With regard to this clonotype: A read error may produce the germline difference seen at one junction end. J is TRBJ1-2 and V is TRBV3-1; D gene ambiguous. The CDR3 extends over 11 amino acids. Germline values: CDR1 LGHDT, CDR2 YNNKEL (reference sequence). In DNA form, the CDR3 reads TGTGCCAGCAGCCAAGATCTTTGGCCCTTATTC. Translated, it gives CASSQDLWPLF.

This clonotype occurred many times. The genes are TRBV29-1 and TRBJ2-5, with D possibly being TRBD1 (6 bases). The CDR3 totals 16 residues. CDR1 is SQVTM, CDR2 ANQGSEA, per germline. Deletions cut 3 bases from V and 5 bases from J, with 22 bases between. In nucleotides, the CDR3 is TGCAGCGTTGATGGGCCGGGACAAGGTATTGGGGAGACCCAGTACTTC. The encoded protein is CSVDGPGQGIGETQYF.

CDR3 coding DNA: TGTGCCAGCAGTGAAGAGGGGGGCGACAATCAGCCCCAGCATTTT. It translates to CASSEEGGDNQPQHF. The gene calls are TRBV6-1 and TRBJ1-5; possibly TRBD1 for D (6 bases). V lost 1 base and J 3 bases, leaving 10 bases between the germline ends. This CDR3 is built from 15 residues. Looked up from germline, CDR1 is MNHNS and CDR2 is SASEGT.

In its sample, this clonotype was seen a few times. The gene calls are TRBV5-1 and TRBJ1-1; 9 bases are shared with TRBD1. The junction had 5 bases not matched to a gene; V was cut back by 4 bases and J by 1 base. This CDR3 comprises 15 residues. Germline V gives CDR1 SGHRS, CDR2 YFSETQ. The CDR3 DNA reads TGCGCCAGCAGCGAGGGACAGGGATCGAACACTGAAGCTTTCTTT. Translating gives CASSEGQGSNTEAFF.